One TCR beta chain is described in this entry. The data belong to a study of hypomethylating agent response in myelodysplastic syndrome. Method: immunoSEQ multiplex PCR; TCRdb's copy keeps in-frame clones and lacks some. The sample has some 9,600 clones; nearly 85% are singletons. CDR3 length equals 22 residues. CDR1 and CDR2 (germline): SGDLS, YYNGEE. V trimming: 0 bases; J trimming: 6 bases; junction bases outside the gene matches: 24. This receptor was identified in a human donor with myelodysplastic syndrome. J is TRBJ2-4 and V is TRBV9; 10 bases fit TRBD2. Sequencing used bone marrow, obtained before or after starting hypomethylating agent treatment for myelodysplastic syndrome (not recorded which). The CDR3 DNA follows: TGTGCCAGCAGCGTAGAACCTACTGGGCTAGCGGGAGAATTGGCCCGACGAAACATTCAGTACTTC. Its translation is CASSVEPTGLAGELARRNIQYF.